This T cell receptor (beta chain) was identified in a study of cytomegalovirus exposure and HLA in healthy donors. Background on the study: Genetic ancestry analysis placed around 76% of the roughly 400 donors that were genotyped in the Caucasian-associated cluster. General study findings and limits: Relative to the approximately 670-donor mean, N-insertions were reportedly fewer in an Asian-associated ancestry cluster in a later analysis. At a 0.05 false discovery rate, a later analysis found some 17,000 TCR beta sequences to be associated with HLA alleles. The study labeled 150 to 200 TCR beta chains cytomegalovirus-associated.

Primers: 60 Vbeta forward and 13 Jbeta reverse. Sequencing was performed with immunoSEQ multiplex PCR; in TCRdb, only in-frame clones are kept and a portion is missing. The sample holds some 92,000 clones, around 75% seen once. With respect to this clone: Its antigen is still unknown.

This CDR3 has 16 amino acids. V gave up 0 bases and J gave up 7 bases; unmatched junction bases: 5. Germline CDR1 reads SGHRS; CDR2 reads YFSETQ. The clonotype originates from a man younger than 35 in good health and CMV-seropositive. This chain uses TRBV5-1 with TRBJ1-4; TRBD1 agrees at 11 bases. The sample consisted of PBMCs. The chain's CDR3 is CASSLGTGTGGEKLFF. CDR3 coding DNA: TGCGCCAGCAGCTTGGGAACCGGGACAGGGGGTGAAAAACTGTTTTTT.